A selection of T cell receptor beta chains follows, all from one sample in a study of cytomegalovirus exposure and HLA in healthy donors. The protocol was immunoSEQ multiplex PCR, while the TCRdb copy is restricted to in-frame clones and leaves out a portion. This table holds fewer than 200,000 clones, 60% to 80% found once. The material sequenced was PBMCs. The receptors here all came from a middle-aged man in good health and CMV-seropositive. CDR3s include the opening cysteine and the closing phenylalanine or tryptophan. The order of the fields is J gene, D gene, clone size, V gene, CDR3 protein, CDR3 DNA. D genes are given only for firm matches. Clone size is given for some rows only: seen once, a few or many times, or a class if the clone is expanded.

>TRBJ2-7|-|-|TRBV5-6
CASSAGDSDPYEQYF
TGTGCCAGCAGCGCCGGAGACAGTGACCCCTACGAGCAGTACTTC
>TRBJ2-7|TRBD2|-|TRBV30
CAWSAGGEQYF
TGTGCCTGGAGTGCGGGGGGCGAGCAGTACTTC
>TRBJ2-1|TRBD2|-|TRBV7-2
CASSPTGTSGMSYNEQFF
TGTGCCAGCAGCCCAACTGGGACTAGCGGGATGTCCTACAATGAGCAGTTCTTC
>TRBJ1-3|-|-|TRBV5-6
CASSALFSGNTIYF
TGTGCCAGCAGCGCCCTATTCTCTGGAAACACCATATATTTT
>TRBJ2-2|TRBD2|-|TRBV2
CASSEQGTSGVTGELFF
TGTGCCAGCAGTGAGCAAGGGACTAGCGGGGTCACCGGGGAGCTGTTTTTT
>TRBJ2-3|-|few|TRBV27
CASSPSGTQYF
TGTGCCAGCAGTCCCTCGGGTACGCAGTATTTT
>TRBJ2-7|-|-|TRBV9
CASSERSGPANYEQYF
TGTGCCAGCAGCGAGAGGAGTGGCCCGGCGAACTACGAGCAGTACTTC
>TRBJ1-4|-|-|TRBV2
CASSERDRMLENEKLFF
TGTGCCAGCAGTGAACGTGACAGGATGTTGGAGAATGAAAAACTGTTTTTT
>TRBJ2-7|-|-|TRBV6-1
CASSALGEIYEQYF
TGTGCCAGCAGTGCCCTGGGAGAGATCTACGAGCAGTACTTC
>TRBJ1-1|-|-|TRBV7-9
CASSPIEGQGKHTEAFF
TGTGCCAGCAGCCCTATAGAAGGGCAGGGGAAGCACACTGAAGCTTTCTTT
>TRBJ2-1|TRBD2|-|TRBV5-6
CASTLGEGTEQFF
TGTGCCAGCACCCTTGGGGAGGGAACTGAGCAGTTCTTC
>TRBJ1-2|TRBD1|few|TRBV15
CATSAQGPNYGYTF
TGTGCCACCAGCGCACAGGGGCCTAACTATGGCTACACCTTC
>TRBJ2-7|-|-|TRBV18
CASSPAAAYEQYF
TGTGCCAGCTCACCAGCAGCGGCCTACGAGCAGTACTTC
>TRBJ1-1|-|-|TRBV9
CASSVGNLNTEAFF
TGTGCCAGCAGCGTAGGCAACTTGAACACTGAAGCTTTCTTT
>TRBJ2-3|-|-|TRBV19
CASSSGSTDTQYF
TGTGCCAGTAGTTCCGGGAGCACAGATACGCAGTATTTT
>TRBJ2-7|-|few|TRBV6-1
CASSDGGNSRYEQYF
TGTGCCAGCAGTGATGGAGGGAACAGCCGCTACGAGCAGTACTTC